The next 19 T cell receptor beta chains were all read from a single sample in a study of T cell responses to AZD1222 COVID-19 vaccine. Profiling relied on immunoSEQ multiplex PCR, and the TCRdb table lists in-frame clones only, not all of them. This sample carries approximately 60,000 clones, approximately 89% of them seen once, and the ten largest clones take approximately 19%. The starting material was peripheral blood, obtained on day 0 of MenACWY control vaccination. The receptors derive from an adult in good health.

The J gene is TRBJ1-6, the V gene TRBV5-1, with 7 bases lining up with TRBD1. This CDR3 has 14 amino acids. Germline assignment: CDR1 SGHRS and CDR2 YFSETQ. The J segment lost 7 bases and the V segment lost 4 bases, leaving 5 bases of the junction unmatched. In DNA, the CDR3 is TGCGCCAGCAGCATAGGGACAGTAAATTCACCCCTCCACTTT. Translating gives CASSIGTVNSPLHF.

A single count supports this clone. The chain carries TRBV27 and TRBJ2-1, with TRBD2 identical over 7 bases. Germline V CDR1 and CDR2: MNHEY, SMNVEV (reference sequence). CDR3 length: 15 amino acids. The junction had 11 bases not matched to a gene; V was cut back by 6 bases and J by 6 bases. The CDR3 nucleotides read TGTGCCAGCAGCACATCGGGGGGAGGGTTCAATGAGCAGTTCTTC. It yields the protein CASSTSGGGFNEQFF.

The V call is TRBV30, the J call TRBJ1-1; TRBD1 matches 9 bases. V shed 3 bases, J shed 4 bases, and the junction held 6 bases outside the gene matches. The CDR3 consists of 14 residues. Germline V gene sequence: CDR1 GTSNPN, CDR2 SVGIG (reference sequence). The CDR3 protein is CAWRRTGESTEAFF. Written as DNA, the CDR3 is TGTGCCTGGAGGCGGACAGGGGAAAGCACTGAAGCTTTCTTT. Filled out from reference TRBV30 and TRBJ1-1, the complete variable domain reads SQTIHQWPATLVQPVGSPLSLECTVEGTSNPNLYWYRQAAGRGLQLLFYSVGIGQISSEVPQNLSASRPQDRQFILSSKKLLLSDSGFYLCAWRRTGESTEAFFGQGTRLTVV.

The CDR3 region is CASSNGAGEAYEQYF. The CDR3 DNA follows: TGCGCCAGCAGTAATGGGGCGGGTGAAGCCTACGAGCAGTACTTC. The chain uses TRBV5-1 and TRBJ2-7, with D possibly being TRBD1 or TRBD2 (5 bases each). This CDR3 spans 15 amino acids. Trimming took 5 bases from V and 2 from J, leaving 17 bases between them. The germline V gene has CDR1 SGHRS and CDR2 YFSETQ.

The CDR3 sequence is CASRGSGRGSYNEQFF. The CDR3 DNA reads TGTGCCAGTAGGGGTAGCGGGAGAGGGTCCTACAATGAGCAGTTCTTC. J is TRBJ2-1 and V is TRBV19, with 9 bases lining up with TRBD2. The CDR3 loop spans 16 amino acids. Germline V gene lookup returns CDR1 LNHDA and CDR2 SQIVND (reference sequence). V lost 6 bases and J lost 1; bases outside the gene matches: 7.

The chain employs TRBV28 and TRBJ1-2; 7 nucleotides match TRBD1. The CDR3 is 14 amino acids. V was pared by 5 bases and J by 6 bases, with 9 bases of the junction left unmatched. Germline CDR1 reads MDHEN; CDR2 reads SYDVKM. In nucleotides, the CDR3 is TGTGCCAGCAGTCCCCCGACAGGGTTAAATGGCTACACCTTC. It translates to CASSPPTGLNGYTF.

The genes are TRBV4-3 and TRBJ2-5; 7 bases are a match to TRBD2. The ends lost 0 bases at V and 8 bases at J; junction bases unmatched: 9. This CDR3 spans 15 amino acids. The V gene's germline CDR1 is LGHNA and CDR2 YSLEER. DNA for the CDR3: TGCGCCAGCAGCCAAGATACTAGCGTGGTGGTAACCCAGTACTTC. This gives the protein CASSQDTSVVVTQYF.

V gene TRBV4-2 combines with J gene TRBJ2-2, with D perhaps matching TRBD1 (5 bases). CDR3 length: 13 residues. The germline CDR1 and CDR2 sequences are LGHNA and YNFKEQ. V was cut by 3 bases and J by 5 bases, with 7 bases left in between. As DNA, the CDR3 is TGTGCCAGCAGCCACAGGGAAACCGGGGAGCTGTTTTTT. This codes for CASSHRETGELFF.

The gene calls are TRBV9 and TRBJ2-1, with 7 bases that match TRBD2. The CDR3 extends over 17 amino acids. CDR1 is SGDLS, CDR2 YYNGEE, per germline. Germline trimming cut 0 bases from V and 6 bases from J; bases unmatched to any gene: 12. CDR3 sequence reads: CASSVDASGKGLNEQFF. Written as DNA, the CDR3 is TGTGCCAGCAGCGTAGATGCTAGCGGTAAAGGACTCAATGAGCAGTTCTTC.

The J gene is TRBJ2-1, the V gene TRBV4-3, with 9 nucleotides matching TRBD2. After removal of 1 base from V and 4 bases from J, the junction contained 8 bases not matched to a gene. Germline V CDR1 and CDR2: LGHNA, YSLEER. The CDR3 loop spans 17 amino acids. Here the CDR3 reads CASSQVVGGRAYNEQFF. The CDR3 region has the DNA TGCGCCAGCAGCCAAGTCGTCGGCGGGAGGGCGTACAATGAGCAGTTCTTC.

The V and J genes are TRBV5-4 and TRBJ2-7, with D possibly TRBD2 on 5 matching bases. The CDR3 covers 14 residues. Trimming removed 4 bases at V and 4 bases at J, with 15 bases between. Per the germline V gene, CDR1 is SGHNT and CDR2 is YYREEE (reference sequence). The CDR3 DNA reads as TGTGCCAGCAGCCGAGCCGGCGGGCTTTACGAGCAGTACTTC. Protein sequence: CASSRAGGLYEQYF.

In DNA, the CDR3 is TGTGCCAGCAGCCAAGGACCCTATGGCACAGATACGCAGTATTTT. Translating gives CASSQGPYGTDTQYF. The genes are TRBV3-1 (or the pseudogene TRBV3-2) and TRBJ2-3; D is unresolved. Germline V gene sequence: CDR1 LGHDT, CDR2 YNNKEL (reference sequence). V was clipped by 1 base and J by 1 base, with 9 bases between them. This CDR3 spans 15 amino acids.

The V gene is TRBV27, the J gene TRBJ1-2, with 7 bases matching TRBD1. Germline V lookup: CDR1 MNHEY, CDR2 SMNVEV (reference sequence). Trimming removed 4 bases from V and 5 bases from J; junction bases left unmatched: 7. This CDR3 spans 14 amino acids. CDR3 DNA: TGTGCCAGCAGTTCCGACAGGGCCTTATATGGCTACACCTTC. Translation: CASSSDRALYGYTF.

V and J are TRBV12-3 or TRBV12-4 and TRBJ2-1, with 7 bases fitting TRBD1. V was pared by 6 bases and J by 6 bases, with 5 bases of the junction left unmatched. The CDR3 covers 13 residues. The CDR3 nucleotides are TGTGCCAGCAGCCCCGGGACAGTCAATGAGCAGTTCTTC. Its protein product is CASSPGTVNEQFF.

This rearrangement joins TRBV6-2 or TRBV6-3 to TRBJ2-3; unclear D gene. The V and J ends lost 2 bases and 0 bases respectively, with 3 bases between them. The CDR3 loop spans 13 amino acids. Germline CDR1 and CDR2: MNHEY and SVGEGT. The CDR3 DNA reads TGTGCCAGCAGTTACCCCAGCACAGATACGCAGTATTTT. Its protein is CASSYPSTDTQYF.

J is TRBJ1-1 and V is TRBV28, with D uncertain. CDR3 length: 16 amino acids. The V and J ends lost 11 bases and 0 bases respectively, with 22 bases between them. Germline V gene lookup returns CDR1 MDHEN and CDR2 SYDVKM. CDR3 in amino acids: CASVPRYGQLNTEAFF. The CDR3 region has the DNA TGTGCCTCCGTTCCTAGATACGGGCAGTTGAACACTGAAGCTTTCTTT. The full variable domain, rest sourced from reference TRBV28 and TRBJ1-1, is DVKVTQSSRYLVKRTGEKVFLECVQDMDHENMFWYRQDPGLGLRLIYFSYDVKMKEKGDIPEGYSVSREKKERFSLILESASTNQTSMYLCASVPRYGQLNTEAFFGQGTRLTVV.

The chain recombines TRBV19 with TRBJ1-2; 8 bases line up with TRBD1. V was pared by 3 bases and J by 2 bases, with 5 bases of the junction left unmatched. CDR3 length: 15 residues. Germline V lookup: CDR1 LNHDA, CDR2 SQIVND (reference sequence). The CDR3 loop is CASSISQGANYGYTF. The CDR3 bases are TGTGCCAGTAGTATCTCTCAGGGGGCAAACTATGGCTACACCTTC.

This clone was detected a few times. This chain joins TRBV7-2 and TRBJ2-7; unclear D gene. Trimming removed 0 bases from V and 4 bases from J, with 13 bases in between. From germline, CDR1 is SGHTA and CDR2 FQGNSA. The CDR3 is made up of 15 amino acids. The CDR3 DNA reads TGTGCCAGCAGCTTAGCTCCAATCAAAAATTACGAGCAGTACTTC. Translating gives CASSLAPIKNYEQYF.

This sequence joins TRBV19 and TRBJ2-1; no definite D call. Trimming cost V 3 bases and J 0 bases, with 9 bases left between them. The CDR3 totals 15 residues. Per the germline V gene, CDR1 is LNHDA and CDR2 is SQIVND (reference sequence). The CDR3 bases are TGTGCCAGTAGTATCTCAGGAATCTCCTACAATGAGCAGTTCTTC. Its translation: CASSISGISYNEQFF.